This record concerns one T cell receptor (beta chain) sequence. This clonotype was counted between two and nine times. This clone's antigen is unknown. Base qualities are not at hand, and no much larger clone is one base apart. The approximately 39 donors, aged about 6 to 100 years, were systemically healthy Caucasian individuals from Russia. Each donor gave ten milliliters of peripheral blood, collected into EDTA-treated Vacutainer tubes. Ficoll-Paque density-gradient centrifugation was used to isolate PBMCs, with at least 6.5 million obtained per sample. Trizol reagent was used to extract total RNA from PBMCs, with at least 6 micrograms per sample. The percentages of naive CD45RAhigh/CD27high T cells were determined by flow cytometry on a PBMC aliquot from every donor. The germline V gene (reference sequence) gives CDR1 as DFQATT and CDR2 as SNEGSKA. Taken from cysteine to phenylalanine, the CDR3 has 12 residues. Left in the record is the CDR3 DNA by itself, 36 bases read in frame from the first base. V drops 7 bases and J drops 4 bases, leaving 10 bases in between.

The sample originates from a study of blood T cells in healthy people across ages (dated by TCRdb to 2014 to 2015). Context from the whole study: In model experiments, template switching captured roughly one uniquely barcoded TCR beta cDNA molecule for every two T cells. To track age-related changes in TCR beta repertoire diversity, the study relied on deep sequencing normalized with unique cDNA molecular identifiers. The donors were divided into four age groups: young (average about 16 years), middle-aged (around 37), aged (about 60) and long-lived (roughly 82). The study analyzed two additional independent replicas of 1 million unique cDNA reads from the same blood draw for two donors, one aged 18 to 30 and one aged 80 or older. Overall study results and their limits: Since profiling was done on bulk unsorted PBMCs, naive and antigen-experienced compartments could not be conclusively compared. As age increased, observed TCR beta diversity per million T cells dropped in a roughly linear way, and a significant reduction was already evident by age about 40. A strong correlation was found between observed TCR beta diversity and the percentage of naive T cells measured by flow cytometry. Compared with the aged group, more naive CD4+ T cells, fewer expanded clones and increased TCR diversity were shown by the long-lived group, suggesting age selection. The CMV infection status of donors was not known, potentially confounding age-related changes in expanded clonotypes. Estimates of total diversity based on one million sequenced T cells were regarded as lower bounds and as underestimates.

The library was produced with 5' RACE. Sequencing was performed on an Illumina HiSeq 2500. A second about 7 to 11 cycle PCR used a sample-barcoded 5' primer and a J-beta primer mix. Each TCR beta cDNA molecule received a unique molecular identifier from a template-switch 5' adaptor carrying 12 random nucleotides. Each sample yielded at least 3 million CDR3-containing paired-end reads. The Mint cDNA synthesis kit, primed by a TRBC-specific oligonucleotide, was used to synthesize first-strand cDNA from all RNA. All cDNA was treated with uracil-DNA glycosylase and then went through a first 18-cycle PCR with the universal primers M1SS and BC2_uni_R. As for the original processing: For normalization, 1 million high-quality reads, each with a distinct molecular identifier, were randomly selected from each sample. Instead of being binned into consensus sequences, reads that shared molecular identifiers were thrown out. MiTCR, with a Q25 quality threshold and the strictest error-elimination algorithm, was used for CDR3 identification, clonotype clustering and error correction. A nonparametric unseen species model using Euler transformation provided a lower-bound estimate of total TCR beta diversity. TCRdb's own reprocessing of the public reads used fastp at Q25 and MiXCR and kept productive beta chains. A single entry per CDR3 protein holds the most common genes and DNA from its merged rows. The authors' filters were not applied to this entry. The sample table lists around 1,000,000 distinct CDR3 sequences, under 30% of them with a count of one. Together, the top ten hold around 0.75% of the sample.

This sample also appeared in a second study, on T cells of mothers and their children. Reported in the second study: Nine systemically healthy Caucasian individuals served as donors, namely three mothers together with their six children. cDNA synthesis consumed the entire amount of extracted RNA, loaded at approximately 1.4 ug RNA in each 15 ul reaction. Sample barcodes and 2-4 random nucleotides were added via the M1S primer in the second PCR. Each mother yielded over 8 million TCR beta CDR3 reads and each child about 3 million reads. Thymic selection shapes the output of TCR recombination in a similar way in related and unrelated pairs, and inherited differences have a minor effect. Related mother-child pairs always showed normalized repertoire overlap that was slightly higher than in unrelated mother-child pairs, though the difference was never significant. No persistent microchimeric T cell clones were found, with a detection sensitivity of roughly 100 clones per million clonotypes. In the study, deep NGS was used to compare the TCR beta repertoires of mothers and children, and features distinguishing related mother-child pairs from unrelated individuals were sought. The mean age was around 40 +/- 4 years for the mothers and approximately 11 +/- 4 years for the children. After adapter ligation with NEBNext reagents, the libraries were sequenced on Illumina HiSeq 2000 with 100+100 nt paired-end reads. Mother and child libraries were prepared a month apart and sequenced in separate runs to prevent cross-contamination. Between roughly 500,000 and 2,300,000 distinct TCR beta clonotypes were identified per donor. Naive TCR beta clonotypes were estimated from low-frequency clonotypes matched to each donor's FACS-determined naive share, without sorting.

The receptor was isolated from a girl aged 2 to 9 in good health. The sequencing sample was made of blood. The rearrangement joined TRBV20-1 to TRBJ2-2; the D region possibly corresponds to TRBD2 (5 bases align). The CDR3 protein sequence reads: CSGQRGTGELFF. The nucleotide sequence reads TGCAGTGGTCAACGGGGCACCGGGGAGCTGTTTTTT.